A selection of T cell receptor beta chains follows, all from one sample in a study of T cells in localized non-small cell lung cancer. This table comes from immunoSEQ multiplex PCR, and its TCRdb copy is limited to in-frame clones, with some not included. The sample carries about 1,400 clones, about 23% recorded once. Sample: lung tumor tissue, taken before any cancer treatment. All receptors come from a male donor older than 55 with stage I squamous cell lung carcinoma. Each CDR3 is given with its conserved first and last residue. A D gene is named only where the DNA matches it firmly. A row's size may be missing; if present it is once, few, many or a size class.

J,size,V,D,CDR3,DNA
TRBJ2-2,few,TRBV9,TRBD1,CASSVRQGADTGELFF,TGTGCCAGCAGCGTTCGACAGGGGGCCGACACCGGGGAGCTGTTTTTT
TRBJ2-5,.,TRBV15,.,CATSSPGARETQYF,TGTGCCACCAGCAGTCCTGGAGCACGTGAGACCCAGTACTTC
TRBJ1-5,.,TRBV11-3,TRBD1,CASSLETGRNQPQHF,TGTGCCAGCAGCTTAGAGACAGGGAGGAATCAGCCCCAGCATTTT
TRBJ2-1,.,TRBV19,.,CASSPGTTRDEQFF,TGTGCCAGTAGTCCGGGGACCACGAGGGATGAGCAGTTCTTC
TRBJ1-2,.,TRBV14,.,CASSQVGQGYTF,TGTGCCAGCAGCCAAGTCGGACAAGGCTACACCTTC
TRBJ2-1,.,TRBV9,.,CASSVVTGYSYNEQFF,TGTGCCAGCAGCGTAGTGACGGGATACTCCTACAATGAGCAGTTCTTC
TRBJ2-7,.,TRBV6-8,TRBD2,CASSYSGRADEQYF,TGTGCCAGCAGTTATTCCGGGAGGGCTGATGAGCAGTACTTC
TRBJ2-7,.,TRBV11-3,.,CASSLVGGGYEQYF,TGTGCCAGCAGCTTAGTGGGGGGCGGGTACGAGCAGTACTTC
TRBJ2-7,large,TRBV29-1,TRBD2,CSVSSGVYEQYF,TGCAGCGTTTCTAGCGGGGTCTACGAGCAGTACTTC
TRBJ2-3,.,TRBV5-1,.,CASSLAGGPDTQYF,TGCGCCAGCAGCTTGGCCGGGGGGCCAGATACGCAGTATTTT
TRBJ2-3,few,TRBV19,.,CASSEGVFDTQYF,TGTGCCAGTAGTGAGGGAGTTTTCGATACGCAGTATTTT
TRBJ2-3,.,TRBV9,TRBD1,CASSVGDRDTDTQYF,TGTGCCAGCAGCGTCGGGGACAGGGACACAGATACGCAGTATTTT
TRBJ2-3,.,TRBV25-1,TRBD2,CASSVAGADTQYF,TGTGCCAGCAGTGTAGCGGGAGCAGATACGCAGTATTTT
TRBJ2-1,.,TRBV19,TRBD2,CASSTLAGGRRNEQFF,TGTGCCAGTAGTACTCTAGCGGGAGGGCGGAGGAATGAGCAGTTCTTC
TRBJ2-3,once,TRBV10-2,.,CASSPEARTQYF,TGCGCCAGCAGCCCCGAGGCTAGGACGCAGTATTTT
TRBJ2-1,few,TRBV18,TRBD2,CASSPTSDEQFF,TGTGCCAGCTCACCTACTAGCGATGAGCAGTTCTTC
TRBJ2-7,few,TRBV6-8,.,CASSDIGRVYEQYF,TGTGCCAGCAGTGACATCGGCCGCGTCTACGAGCAGTACTTC
TRBJ2-7,.,TRBV5-1,TRBD1,CASSLSVGTGIYEQYF,TGCGCCAGCAGCTTGAGTGTGGGGACAGGGATTTACGAGCAGTACTTC
TRBJ2-3,.,TRBV28,.,CASRGSGVRGDTQYF,TGTGCCAGCAGGGGAAGCGGGGTCAGGGGAGATACGCAGTATTTT
TRBJ1-1,large,TRBV11-3,.,CASSLVGGNTEAFF,TGTGCCAGCAGCTTAGTAGGGGGGAACACTGAAGCTTTCTTT
TRBJ2-5,.,TRBV19,.,CASSMAGAGETQYF,TGTGCCAGTAGTATGGCGGGGGCGGGGGAGACCCAGTACTTC
TRBJ1-2,medium-sized,TRBV6-8,.,CASSSSGNYGYTF,TGTGCCAGCAGTTCCTCAGGGAACTATGGCTACACCTTC
TRBJ2-7,.,TRBV30,.,CAWSPSYEQYF,TGTGCCTGGAGTCCGTCCTACGAGCAGTACTTC
TRBJ1-2,.,TRBV19,TRBD1,CASSIREGAHGYTF,TGTGCCAGTAGTATACGAGAGGGGGCGCATGGCTACACCTTC
TRBJ1-1,once,TRBV29-1,TRBD1,CSVISTGEEAFF,TGCAGCGTTATTTCAACAGGGGAAGAAGCTTTCTTT
TRBJ2-2,medium-sized,TRBV6-8,.,CASSLQETGELFF,TGTGCCAGCAGTCTGCAGGAGACCGGGGAGCTGTTTTTT
TRBJ1-1,few,TRBV11-3,TRBD1,CASSLTGGWDTEAFF,TGTGCCAGCAGCTTGACAGGGGGGTGGGACACTGAAGCTTTCTTT
TRBJ2-3,.,TRBV15,.,CATSREQGSGATDTQYF,TGTGCCACCAGCAGAGAACAGGGGTCGGGGGCGACAGATACGCAGTATTTT
TRBJ2-7,few,TRBV18,TRBD1,CASSPGQGPSYEQYF,TGTGCCAGCTCACCGGGACAGGGACCCTCCTACGAGCAGTACTTC
TRBJ2-3,medium-sized,TRBV6-8,.,CASSLRRTDTQYF,TGTGCCAGCAGTCTTAGGCGCACAGATACGCAGTATTTT
TRBJ2-7,.,TRBV19,.,CASSMMGQTSYEQYF,TGTGCCAGTAGTATGATGGGGCAGACCTCCTACGAGCAGTACTTC
TRBJ2-7,few,TRBV6-4,.,CASSTSYEQYF,TGTGCCAGCAGCACTTCCTACGAGCAGTACTTC
TRBJ2-7,hyperexpanded,TRBV9,.,CASSVGPGPYEQYF,TGTGCCAGCAGCGTAGGTCCGGGTCCCTACGAGCAGTACTTC
TRBJ1-1,.,TRBV10-2,.,CASSESTGMNTEAFF,TGCGCCAGCAGTGAGTCAACCGGGATGAACACTGAAGCTTTCTTT
TRBJ2-5,.,TRBV18,.,CASSTIQETQYF,TGTGCCAGCTCGACTATACAAGAGACCCAGTACTTC
TRBJ1-1,.,TRBV11-3,.,CASSLPLGQNTEAFF,TGTGCCAGCAGCTTGCCCCTGGGACAAAACACTGAAGCTTTCTTT
TRBJ1-1,.,TRBV5-1,.,CASKAGGGNTEAFF,TGCGCCAGCAAAGCGGGAGGGGGGAACACTGAAGCTTTCTTT
TRBJ2-5,.,TRBV2,.,CASSEPGEETQYF,TGTGCCAGCAGTGAACCTGGAGAAGAGACCCAGTACTTC
TRBJ1-1,.,TRBV6-8,TRBD1,CASSLGQGDPLNTEAFF,TGTGCCAGCAGCCTCGGACAGGGGGACCCTCTGAACACTGAAGCTTTCTTT
TRBJ2-1,.,TRBV23-1,TRBD2,CASSSPLGLAGQRVYNEQFF,TGCGCCAGCAGTTCTCCTCTGGGACTAGCGGGACAAAGAGTCTACAATGAGCAGTTCTTC
TRBJ1-1,.,TRBV6-8,.,CASSYRGWGTEAFF,TGTGCCAGCAGTTACCGGGGCTGGGGCACTGAAGCTTTCTTT
TRBJ2-2,.,TRBV6-8,TRBD1,CASSPTQGARNTGELFF,TGTGCCAGCAGTCCCACTCAGGGGGCTAGGAACACCGGGGAGCTGTTTTTT
TRBJ2-2,.,TRBV19,.,CASNPGAGTGELFF,TGTGCCAGTAACCCGGGGGCGGGCACCGGGGAGCTGTTTTTT
TRBJ1-5,few,TRBV23-1,.,CASTGASNQPQHF,TGCGCCAGCACAGGGGCGAGCAATCAGCCCCAGCATTTT
TRBJ2-1,.,TRBV6-8,TRBD2,CASSFTSGGYNEQFF,TGTGCCAGCAGTTTCACTAGCGGCGGGTACAATGAGCAGTTCTTC
TRBJ2-1,medium-sized,TRBV6-1,.,CASSEGLEGYNEQFF,TGTGCCAGCAGTGAAGGGCTAGAGGGGTACAATGAGCAGTTCTTC
TRBJ2-7,once,TRBV29-1,TRBD1,CSVEVGTGDPYEQYF,TGCAGCGTTGAAGTTGGGACAGGGGACCCCTACGAGCAGTACTTC
TRBJ1-4,.,TRBV6-8,TRBD1,CASTRTGMGEKLFF,TGTGCCAGCACCAGGACAGGGATGGGTGAAAAACTGTTTTTT
TRBJ1-4,.,TRBV9,TRBD1,CASSIGTDSITTNEKLFF,TGTGCCAGCAGCATCGGGACAGACAGCATAACAACTAATGAAAAACTGTTTTTT
TRBJ2-3,large,TRBV11-3,TRBD2,CASSSREGGRTDTQYF,TGTGCCAGCAGCTCCCGGGAGGGCGGGAGAACAGATACGCAGTATTTT
TRBJ1-4,.,TRBV10-2,.,CASFKGGVNEKLFF,TGCGCCAGCTTTAAAGGGGGAGTTAATGAAAAACTGTTTTTT
TRBJ1-2,.,TRBV6-8,TRBD1,CASSSTGLGGYTF,TGTGCCAGCAGTTCGACAGGGTTAGGAGGCTACACCTTC
TRBJ2-1,medium-sized,TRBV11-3,TRBD1,CASSLGGQNNEQFF,TGTGCCAGCAGCTTAGGGGGACAGAACAATGAGCAGTTCTTC
TRBJ2-1,.,TRBV6-8,TRBD2,CASSYPGLDGNEQFF,TGTGCCAGCAGTTACCCGGGACTAGACGGCAATGAGCAGTTCTTC
TRBJ1-1,few,TRBV9,.,CASSARNMLNTEAFF,TGTGCCAGCAGCGCGAGAAACATGCTGAACACTGAAGCTTTCTTT
TRBJ2-2,few,TRBV11-3,TRBD2,CASSYLGLAGNTGELFF,TGTGCCAGCAGCTATCTCGGACTAGCGGGGAACACCGGGGAGCTGTTTTTT
TRBJ2-5,.,TRBV18,TRBD2,CASSSGLAGAKEETQYF,TGTGCCAGCTCATCTGGACTAGCGGGCGCGAAAGAGGAGACCCAGTACTTC
TRBJ2-3,.,TRBV30,TRBD2,CASTPSGGEKLSADTQYF,TGTGCCTCAACCCCCTCCGGGGGGGAGAAGTTGAGTGCAGATACGCAGTATTTT
TRBJ1-1,.,TRBV9,TRBD1,CASSPQGFMNTEAFF,TGTGCCAGCAGCCCACAGGGGTTCATGAACACTGAAGCTTTCTTT